This is a list of T cell receptor beta chains from one sample in a study of metastatic and nonmetastatic thyroid tumors. TCRdb reanalyzed the PCR reads via MiXCR. Here the sample spans fewer than 50,000 clones, 28% being singletons. What was sequenced was blood. The receptors originated from a male donor with papillary thyroid cancer or a benign thyroid nodule (not recorded which). Some clones in this sample may be carry-over from other donors' samples. Both conserved end residues are part of each CDR3. Fields, in order: CDR3 length, V gene, CDR3 protein.

length: 11
V: TRBV2
CDR3: CARILHGQQYF

length: 12
V: TRBV13
CDR3: CASSLREGGYTF

length: 12
V: TRBV3-1
CDR3: CASSLSVGGYTF

length: 12
V: TRBV6-1
CDR3: CASRMGTDTQYF

length: 16
V: TRBV24-1
CDR3: CATSDFWAGEHNEQFF

length: 14
V: TRBV15
CDR3: CATSSNRSNQPHHF

length: 14
V: TRBV6-4
CDR3: CARKLAGVIYEQYF

length: 15
V: TRBV27
CDR3: CASSLSGQTNEKLFF

length: 16
V: TRBV6-1
CDR3: CASSVLSGASSEKLFF

length: 14
V: TRBV6-2/TRBV6-3
CDR3: CASSISRGAGELFF

length: 15
V: TRBV27
CDR3: CASSPWASYNSPLHF

length: 12
V: TRBV20-1
CDR3: CSAYPGGDEQYF

length: 15
V: TRBV4-1
CDR3: CASSQSGQGPGGYTF

length: 13
V: TRBV20-1
CDR3: CSAQPSGPYEQYF

length: 14
V: TRBV30
CDR3: CAWTSGNGANVLTF

length: 14
V: TRBV3-1
CDR3: CASSQADTYYEQYF

length: 16
V: TRBV28
CDR3: CASSYPGQDFNYGYTF

length: 13
V: TRBV6-1
CDR3: CASRHDEFRELFF

length: 13
V: TRBV11-1
CDR3: CASSSPQGPEQYF

length: 13
V: TRBV9
CDR3: CASKGTGNSPLHF

length: 15
V: TRBV28
CDR3: CASSPPTSGTDTQYF

length: 12
V: TRBV2
CDR3: CAYGGSSYEQYF

length: 13
V: TRBV28
CDR3: CASSVRQGYEQYF

length: 16
V: TRBV6-1
CDR3: CASSQGWTSTYNEQFF

length: 18
V: TRBV4-1
CDR3: CASSPRLAGWVIQDTQYF

length: 14
V: TRBV20-1
CDR3: CSGVQAGQGYEQYF

length: 13
V: TRBV7-2
CDR3: CASGGGSRNEQYF

length: 12
V: TRBV13
CDR3: CASSQGQFSYTF

length: 14
V: TRBV28
CDR3: CASGWGVGRNEQFF

length: 13
V: TRBV28
CDR3: CAITAGEGYEQYF

length: 16
V: TRBV27
CDR3: CASSSSRGLNNQPQHF

length: 14
V: TRBV20-1
CDR3: CSARDNRGLSPLHF

length: 17
V: TRBV6-1
CDR3: CASSEAGGLAGGYEQYF

length: 17
V: TRBV11-2
CDR3: CASSLELVPGGTDTQYF

length: 14
V: TRBV11-3
CDR3: CASSLGSSTDTQYF

length: 14
V: TRBV10-1
CDR3: CASSERGKEQPQHF

length: 13
V: TRBV5-1
CDR3: CASRDRANTEAFF